This TCR beta chain appears in the sequencing data of a study of human T cells and chemical hapten exposure. Someone pulled total RNA out of unfractionated whole blood. Via MiXCR, TCRdb re-called the 5' RACE reads, giving one row per CDR3 protein. The sample shows around 82,000 distinct CDR3 sequences, more than 7% of them seen only once. The CDR3 contains 15 residues. The germline V gene encodes CDR1 LGHNA and CDR2 YNFKEQ. The J segment lost 4 bases and the V segment lost 4 bases, leaving 8 bases of the junction unmatched. This rearrangement joins TRBV4-2 to TRBJ2-3; 7 nucleotides agree with TRBD2. The sequence was collected from a male donor in good health. CDR3: CASSPQTSSADTQYF. For the CDR3, the DNA is TGTGCCAGCAGCCCTCAGACTAGCAGCGCAGATACGCAGTATTTT.